These 30 T cell receptor beta chains were all obtained from the same sample, sequenced in a study of T cell changes during pregnancy in multiple sclerosis. Profiled with immunoSEQ multiplex PCR; TCRdb holds only in-frame clones, not every one. Of more than 55,000 clones detected, 88% appear once; the ten largest clones hold approximately 0.4%. Here the sequenced sample was CD4+ T cells from peripheral blood mononuclear cells, taken in the third trimester of pregnancy. The receptors originated from a female donor with multiple sclerosis, enrolled in a pregnancy study.

The V gene is TRBV6-5, the J gene TRBJ2-7, with 7 positions matching TRBD2. This CDR3 region has 15 residues. V was pared by 6 bases and J by 2 bases, with 10 bases of the junction left unmatched. Germline CDR1 MNHEY, CDR2 SVGAGI. Here the CDR3 DNA reads TGTGCCAGCAGCGACGGGTCTAGCGGTACCTACGAGCAGTACTTC. Residues: CASSDGSSGTYEQYF.

The chain has TRBV27 and TRBJ2-3; D call uncertain. V was trimmed by 3 bases and J by 0 bases, leaving 19 bases between them. The CDR3 contains 18 residues. The germline gives CDR1 MNHEY, CDR2 SMNVEV (reference sequence). CDR3 DNA: TGTGCCAGCAGTTTCCTCCTACGTCGATTGACTAGCACAGATACGCAGTATTTT. Protein sequence: CASSFLLRRLTSTDTQYF.

With regard to this clone: The same CDR3 is also encoded by other DNA sequences in this sample. The chain links TRBV7-9 to TRBJ2-3; 7 bases line up with TRBD1. The CDR3 runs to 13 residues. CDR1 SEHNR and CDR2 FQNEAQ come from the germline V gene (reference sequence). Trimming took 5 bases from V and 4 from J; bases not matched to a gene: 3. The CDR3 DNA is TGTGCCAGCAGCCCAAGGGGGCCAGATACGCAGTATTTT. Residues: CASSPRGPDTQYF. Together with reference TRBV7-9 and TRBJ2-3, the CDR3 gives the full variable domain: DTGVSQNPRHKITKRGQNVTFRCDPISEHNRLYWYRQTLGQGPEFLTYFQNEAQLEKSRLLSDRFSAERPKGSFSTLEIQRTEQGDSAMYLCASSPRGPDTQYFGPGTRLTVL.

The V and J genes are TRBV6-5 and TRBJ2-3; 7 bases fit TRBD1. The CDR3 has 15 amino acids. Germline V lookup: CDR1 MNHEY, CDR2 SVGAGI. V was pared by 4 bases and J by 0 bases, with 4 bases of the junction left unmatched. CDR3 loop: CASSLQGQSTDTQYF. The CDR3 DNA follows: TGTGCCAGCAGTTTACAGGGGCAAAGCACAGATACGCAGTATTTT.

The chain is built from TRBV18 and TRBJ1-3; the D gene is possibly TRBD1 (5 bases). The germline V and J ends were trimmed by 1 base and 0 bases, with 13 bases remaining between them. The germline gives CDR1 KGHSH, CDR2 LQKENI. CDR3 length equals 17 residues. In nucleotides, the CDR3 is TGTGCCAGCTCACCACAAAATCAGGGCCCCTCTGGAAACACCATATATTTT. Protein: CASSPQNQGPSGNTIYF.

The chain links TRBV11-2 to TRBJ1-2; the D gene is possibly TRBD1 (6 bases). V was trimmed by 6 bases and J by 1 base, leaving 15 bases between them. CDR3 length: 15 residues. Germline V lookup: CDR1 SGHAT, CDR2 FQNNGV. CDR3 bases: TGTGCCAGCAGACCGGGACATACTAATAACTATGGCTACACCTTC. It codes for CASRPGHTNNYGYTF.

As concerns this clone: This same CDR3 is encoded by further DNA sequences in the sample. The gene calls are TRBV18 and TRBJ1-5; 11 bases are a match to TRBD1. The V gene end was trimmed by 6 bases and the J gene end by 5 bases; junction bases not matched to a gene: 3. The CDR3 is made up of 14 amino acids. Germline loops: CDR1 KGHSH, CDR2 LQKENI. CDR3: CASSPGQGDQPQHF. The DNA of the CDR3 is TGTGCCAGCTCGCCGGGACAGGGGGATCAGCCCCAGCATTTT.

As DNA, the CDR3 is TGCAGCGATTTCAGGACAGGGTCTGGCTACACCTTC. This translates into CSDFRTGSGYTF. The chain couples TRBV29-1 to TRBJ1-2; 8 bases fit TRBD1. The CDR3 has 12 amino acids. The J segment lost 7 bases and the V segment lost 7 bases, leaving 8 bases of the junction unmatched. The germline V gene has CDR1 SQVTM and CDR2 ANQGSEA.

This rearrangement joins TRBV6-5 to TRBJ2-7; the D gene is possibly TRBD2 (7 bases). The germline V gene encodes CDR1 MNHEY and CDR2 SVGAGI. CDR3 size: 13 residues. V dropped 8 bases and J dropped 7 bases, with 18 bases sitting between them. The CDR3 loop is CASGRGRSIEQYF. DNA for the CDR3: TGTGCCAGCGGGCGGGGGCGCTCTATTGAGCAGTACTTC.

This chain uses TRBV10-1 with TRBJ1-6, with D maybe TRBD1 (6 bases). Germline V CDR1 and CDR2: WNHNN, SYGVQD (reference sequence). This CDR3 has 13 amino acids. V was cut by 4 bases and J by 11 bases, with 12 bases left in between. The CDR3 protein is CASSAGDMTPLHF. The CDR3 nucleotides are TGCGCCAGCAGTGCAGGGGATATGACACCCCTCCACTTT.

The chain is built from TRBV7-2 and TRBJ2-2, with TRBD2 matching over 7 bases. Germline V gene sequence: CDR1 SGHTA, CDR2 FQGNSA. Trimming cost V 5 bases and J 3 bases; bases outside gene matches: 6. The CDR3 runs to 15 residues. CDR3 region: CASSRQSGDTGELFF. DNA for the CDR3: TGTGCCAGCAGCAGACAAAGCGGGGACACCGGGGAGCTGTTTTTT.

The chain couples TRBV7-2 to TRBJ2-7; TRBD2 matches 12 bases. The ends lost 5 bases at V and 3 bases at J; junction bases unmatched: 11. Germline lookup yields CDR1 SGHTA and CDR2 FQGNSA. The CDR3 contains 17 residues. The CDR3 nucleotides read TGTGCCAGCAGCCAGGGTAGTAGGACTAGCGGGAACTACGAGCAGTACTTC. This encodes CASSQGSRTSGNYEQYF.

This chain connects TRBV7-7 to TRBJ2-2; D not resolved. Germline V gene sequence: CDR1 SSHAT, CDR2 FNYEAQ (reference sequence). This CDR3 spans 15 amino acids. Trimming pared 2 bases from V and 1 base from J, leaving 8 bases between. CDR3 in DNA: TGTGCCAGCAGCTTAAGCCAGCGGAACACCGGGGAGCTGTTTTTT. It encodes CASSLSQRNTGELFF.

The V call is TRBV29-1, the J call TRBJ2-3; no clear D gene. Germline loops: CDR1 SQVTM, CDR2 ANQGSEA. This CDR3 spans 13 amino acids. The germline V and J ends were trimmed by 2 bases and 1 base, with 7 bases remaining between them. The CDR3 loop is CSVERTRTDTQYF. The CDR3 DNA is TGCAGCGTTGAACGCACACGCACAGATACGCAGTATTTT.

The chain links TRBV27 to TRBJ1-1, with 8 bases matching TRBD1. Per germline, CDR1 MNHEY and CDR2 SMNVEV (reference sequence). V was pared by 2 bases and J by 9 bases, with 8 bases of the junction left unmatched. This CDR3 has 14 amino acids. CDR3 sequence: CASSLRGQASKAFF. CDR3 in DNA: TGTGCCAGCAGTTTAAGGGGACAGGCGTCTAAAGCTTTCTTT.

The gene calls are TRBV9 and TRBJ1-3, with D possibly being TRBD1 (6 bases). CDR1 is SGDLS and CDR2 is YYNGEE in the germline V gene. Trimming took off 3 bases at V and 4 bases at J, with 17 bases between the two ends. The CDR3 totals 16 residues. The CDR3 coding sequence is TGTGCCAGCAGCGCCCTCAGAGGAACAGGGGGAAACACCATATATTTT. Amino acid sequence: CASSALRGTGGNTIYF.

The chain links TRBV5-1 to TRBJ2-7; 7 bases match TRBD2. CDR1 SGHRS and CDR2 YFSETQ come from the germline V gene. CDR3 length equals 16 residues. J gave up 0 bases and V 0 bases, and 6 bases lay outside the gene matches. This CDR3 reads CASSLVTGTTSYEQYF. In DNA form, the CDR3 reads TGCGCCAGCAGCTTGGTTACCGGGACTACCTCCTACGAGCAGTACTTC.

V and J are TRBV29-1 and TRBJ1-2; D unclear. V was pared by 0 bases and J by 7 bases, with 18 bases between. The CDR3 length is 15 residues. Germline CDR1 reads SQVTM; CDR2 reads ANQGSEA. CDR3 sequence (DNA): TGCAGCGTTGAAGATCAAAGACCGAGCCTAGGTGGCTACACCTTC. Translated, it gives CSVEDQRPSLGGYTF. The full variable domain, its missing parts supplied by reference TRBV29-1 and TRBJ1-2, is SAVISQKPSRDICQRGTSLTIQCQVDSQVTMMFWYRQQPGQSLTLIATANQGSEATYESGFVIDKFPISRPNLTFSTLTVSNMSPEDSSIYLCSVEDQRPSLGGYTFGSGTRLTVV.

As concerns this clone: This likely traces to a read error, being one base from a far larger clone. The rearrangement links TRBV7-3 to TRBJ1-2; D remains unclear. This CDR3 contains 13 residues. V lost 1 base and J lost 3, with 6 bases in between. Per germline, CDR1 SGHTA and CDR2 FQGTGA. CDR3 amino acids: CASSLNPDYGYTF. As DNA, the CDR3 is TGTGCCAGCAGCTTAAACCCAGACTATGGCTACACCTTC.

This chain links TRBV19 with TRBJ2-5; 10 positions agree with TRBD2. Germline V gene sequence: CDR1 LNHDA, CDR2 SQIVND (reference sequence). CDR3 size: 16 residues. V was pared by 3 bases and J by 6 bases, with 10 bases of the junction left unmatched. For the CDR3, the DNA is TGTGCCAGTAGTATCGAAGCGACTAGCGGGCGGAAGACCCAGTACTTC. Residues: CASSIEATSGRKTQYF.

Here the CDR3 reads CASSTRTGGTDTQYF. CDR3 bases: TGTGCCAGTAGTACCAGGACAGGGGGAACAGATACGCAGTATTTT. J is TRBJ2-3 and V is TRBV19, with 10 bases lining up with TRBD1. V trimming: 4 bases; J trimming: 3 bases; junction bases outside the gene matches: 4. The CDR3 covers 15 residues. CDR1 and CDR2 (germline): LNHDA, SQIVND (reference sequence).

Only a few counts were recorded for this clone. The CDR3 is CASRIGTGGGDTQYF. The CDR3 DNA follows: TGTGCCAGCAGGATTGGGACAGGGGGAGGAGATACGCAGTATTTT. The rearrangement uses TRBV2 and TRBJ2-3; 11 nucleotides line up with TRBD1. The J segment lost 5 bases and the V segment lost 6 bases, leaving 7 bases of the junction unmatched. CDR3 length: 15 amino acids. Germline V lookup: CDR1 SNHLY, CDR2 FYNNEI.

V is TRBV4-2 and J is TRBJ2-5, with TRBD2 matching 8 bases. Germline lookup yields CDR1 LGHNA and CDR2 YNFKEQ. V trimming: 1 base; J trimming: 4 bases; junction bases outside the gene matches: 8. CDR3 length: 16 residues. The DNA for the CDR3 is TGTGCCAGCAGCCAAGTCGGGCGGGGGGTCGGAGAGACCCAGTACTTC. This codes for CASSQVGRGVGETQYF.

Remarks on this clone: Likely a read error: the CDR3 ends without its conserved phenylalanine or tryptophan. The J gene is TRBJ2-7, the V gene TRBV4-3, with 9 nucleotides matching TRBD2. Germline V gene sequence: CDR1 LGHNA, CDR2 YSLEER. V shed 0 bases, J shed 0 bases, and the junction held 12 bases outside the gene matches. The length of the CDR3 is 19 residues. CDR3 sequence (DNA): TGCGCCAGCAGCCAAGATGGGGTCAGGGCTAGCGGGATCTCCTACGAGCAGTACCTC. Protein product: CASSQDGVRASGISYEQYL.

This chain links TRBV28 with TRBJ1-5, with unresolved D. The CDR3 extends over 14 amino acids. Germline V lookup: CDR1 MDHEN, CDR2 SYDVKM. CDR3 nucleotide sequence: TGTGCGGTAGTCGCCCATGGTGGCAATCAGCCCCAGCATTTT. The encoded protein is CAVVAHGGNQPQHF.

The chain links TRBV7-8 to TRBJ1-4, with 9 bases aligning to TRBD1. CDR3 size: 17 residues. V lost 0 bases to trimming and J lost 3 bases; unmatched junction nucleotides: 5. CDR1 is SGHVS, CDR2 FQNEAQ, per germline. CDR3 residues: CASSLAGTGRPNEKLFF. Here the CDR3 DNA reads TGTGCCAGCAGCTTAGCGGGGACAGGGAGGCCTAATGAAAAACTGTTTTTT.

This clone was counted between two and nine times. This chain joins TRBV30 and TRBJ1-5, with 8 nucleotides matching TRBD1. Per the germline V gene, CDR1 is GTSNPN and CDR2 is SVGIG (reference sequence). This CDR3 region has 13 residues. The trim removed 0 bases at V and 5 bases at J, leaving 0 bases unmatched. This CDR3 reads CAWSVTGDQPQHF. DNA of the CDR3: TGTGCCTGGAGTGTGACAGGGGATCAGCCCCAGCATTTT.

This sequence joins TRBV19 and TRBJ2-3; 11 nucleotides align to TRBD2. Per the germline V gene, CDR1 is LNHDA and CDR2 is SQIVND (reference sequence). The CDR3 sequence is 16 residues long. Trimming took 5 bases from V and 5 from J; bases not matched to a gene: 9. The CDR3 DNA follows: TGTGCCAGTAGTCTTCTAGCGGGGGGCCTGGGAGATACGCAGTATTTT. This codes for CASSLLAGGLGDTQYF.

The V gene is TRBV19, the J gene TRBJ2-1, with D perhaps TRBD1 (6 bases). This CDR3 is built from 13 residues. The V gene lost 7 bases and the J gene lost 2 bases, with 9 bases spanning the gap. The germline CDR1 and CDR2 sequences are LNHDA and SQIVND (reference sequence). CDR3: CASTDRTYNEQFF. The CDR3 DNA is TGTGCCAGTACAGACAGGACCTACAATGAGCAGTTCTTC.

This clone was picked up a small number of times. The chain uses TRBV7-2 and TRBJ2-3, with D perhaps TRBD2 (6 bases). The germline V gene has CDR1 SGHTA and CDR2 FQGNSA. The CDR3 totals 18 residues. V dropped 5 bases and J dropped 1 base, with 22 bases sitting between them. The chain's CDR3 is CASSRRGTQASGTDTQYF. For the CDR3, the DNA is TGTGCCAGCAGCCGTCGGGGGACTCAGGCTAGCGGCACAGATACGCAGTATTTT. Combining the CDR3 with reference TRBV7-2 and TRBJ2-3 gives the whole variable domain GAGVSQSPSNKVTEKGKDVELRCDPISGHTALYWYRQSLGQGLEFLIYFQGNSAPDKSGLPSDRFSAERTGGSVSTLTIQRTQQEDSAVYLCASSRRGTQASGTDTQYFGPGTRLTVL.